Listed below are T cell receptor beta chains from one sample, sequenced in a study of cytomegalovirus exposure and HLA in healthy donors. Assay: immunoSEQ multiplex PCR; the TCRdb copy retains only in-frame clones and omits some. The table has 90,000 to 95,000 clones, over 75% seen once; the top ten hold approximately 2%. Sample: PBMCs. These receptors all come from a man in his late teens or twenties in good health and CMV-seronegative. The CDR3 runs from the conserved cysteine through the conserved F or W. The D gene is left open where the match is weak. Clone size is given for some rows only: seen once, a few or many times, or a class if the clone is expanded.

d_gene	v_gene	abundance	j_gene	CDR3aa	CDR3nt
TRBD1	TRBV4-1	-	TRBJ1-2	CASSQLLPGQGHNYGYTF	TGCGCCAGCAGCCAATTACTTCCCGGACAGGGCCATAACTATGGCTACACCTTC
-	TRBV9	-	TRBJ2-2	CASSASPRGGNTGELFF	TGTGCCAGCAGCGCCTCCCCTAGAGGGGGAAACACCGGGGAGCTGTTTTTT
-	TRBV7-9	once	TRBJ2-2	CSSSFSGGNTGELFF	TGTTCCAGCAGCTTCTCCGGGGGGAACACCGGGGAGCTGTTTTTT
TRBD1	TRBV5-6	-	TRBJ1-6	CASNPGGNSPLHF	TGTGCCAGCAACCCAGGGGGTAATTCACCCCTCCACTTT
-	TRBV5-1	-	TRBJ2-7	CASATVQSYEQYF	TGCGCCAGCGCGACAGTGCAGTCCTACGAGCAGTACTTC
TRBD2	TRBV6-1	-	TRBJ2-3	CASSEQSSGGYTDTQYF	TGTGCCAGCAGTGAACAATCTAGCGGGGGGTACACAGATACGCAGTATTTT
-	TRBV9	-	TRBJ1-1	CASSSREGGLEAFF	TGTGCCAGCAGCTCCCGGGAGGGGGGCCTTGAAGCTTTCTTT
-	TRBV27	-	TRBJ2-5	CASSLRTDQETQYF	TGTGCCAGCAGTTTGCGGACAGATCAAGAGACCCAGTACTTC
-	TRBV9	once	TRBJ1-1	CASSAGSLATEAFF	TGTGCCAGCAGCGCCGGGTCGTTGGCCACTGAAGCTTTCTTT
-	TRBV18	-	TRBJ1-2	CASSPGRLLEGYGYTF	TGTGCCAGCTCACCAGGACGGCTACTGGAGGGCTATGGCTACACCTTC
TRBD1	TRBV30	-	TRBJ1-2	CAWSGRGLNGYTF	TGTGCCTGGAGTGGGAGGGGGCTGAATGGCTACACCTTC